These 7 T cell receptor beta chains were all obtained from the same sample, sequenced in a study of blood T cell repertoires in COVID-19. The protocol was immunoSEQ multiplex PCR, while the TCRdb copy is restricted to in-frame clones and leaves out a portion. The data contain 150,000 to 250,000 clones, 82% of them singletons. The specimen was PBMCs or T cells enriched from blood (not recorded which). The receptors derive from a man in his forties or fifties who had recovered from COVID-19.

V is TRBV7-3 and J is TRBJ2-6; D perhaps matches TRBD1 (6 bases). V lost 1 base to trimming and J lost 4 bases, with 14 bases between them. The CDR3 has 17 amino acids. CDR1 and CDR2 (germline): SGHTA, FQGTGA. Here the CDR3 DNA reads TGTGCCAGCAGCTTAATCGGTCCAGGGGTAGGGGCCAACGTCCTGACTTTC. It codes for CASSLIGPGVGANVLTF.

Only a few counts were recorded for this clone. The gene calls are TRBV7-2 and TRBJ1-5; D is unresolved. Germline values: CDR1 SGHTA, CDR2 FQGNSA. CDR3 size: 13 residues. Deletions cut 3 bases from V and 0 bases from J, with 3 bases between. CDR3 DNA sequence: TGTGCCAGCAGCTTTTATAGCAATCAGCCCCAGCATTTT. This encodes CASSFYSNQPQHF.

The sample holds a few counts of this clone. The chain couples TRBV6-5 to TRBJ2-2; D possibly corresponds to TRBD2 (5 bases). The CDR3 has 16 residues. Looked up from germline, CDR1 is MNHEY and CDR2 is SVGAGI. With 4 bases removed from V and 1 base from J, the gap between germline ends came to 13 bases. The CDR3 coding sequence is TGTGCCAGCAGTTCCGGAGGAGCCGGGAACACCGGGGAGCTGTTTTTT. Protein sequence: CASSSGGAGNTGELFF.

The chain employs TRBV19 and TRBJ1-1; D is uncertain. V shed 10 bases and J shed 4 bases, with 19 bases lying between them. The CDR3 is made up of 14 amino acids. In germline, CDR1 is LNHDA, CDR2 SQIVND (reference sequence). The CDR3 loop is CATLARGSRTEAFF. The CDR3 coding sequence is TGTGCCACCTTGGCTCGGGGAAGTCGCACTGAAGCTTTCTTT.

The chain recombines TRBV27 with TRBJ2-1, with TRBD2 matching 9 bases. CDR1 is MNHEY, CDR2 SMNVEV, per germline (reference sequence). V lost 5 bases, J lost 5 bases, and 7 bases stayed unmatched. The CDR3 covers 15 residues. This CDR3 is CASSPPGLADNEQFF. CDR3 nucleotides: TGTGCCAGCAGTCCACCGGGACTAGCAGACAATGAGCAGTTCTTC.

The chain couples TRBV9 to TRBJ2-7, with TRBD1 matching over 7 bases. CDR3 length equals 14 residues. Germline CDR1 SGDLS, CDR2 YYNGEE. V lost 3 bases to trimming and J lost 5 bases; unmatched junction nucleotides: 8. DNA for the CDR3: TGTGCCAGCAGCGATCGACAGGGCAGCCACGAGCAGTACTTC. Residues: CASSDRQGSHEQYF.

The CDR3 protein is CASSSHSDTEAFF. The CDR3 coding sequence is TGTGCCAGCAGCTCCCATAGCGACACTGAAGCTTTCTTT. The chain links TRBV11-3 to TRBJ1-1; D is unclear. V lost 4 bases and J lost 3, with 9 bases in between. Germline CDR1 SGHNT, CDR2 YENEEA. The CDR3 sequence is 13 residues long.